A selection of T cell receptor beta chains follows, all from one sample in a study of CD8+ T cells in alopecia areata. This table comes from immunoSEQ multiplex PCR, and its TCRdb copy is limited to in-frame clones, with some not included. The sample lists 100,000 to 130,000 clones, 50% to 70% seen once, with around a quarter in the top ten. The sequencing input was NKG2D-low CD8+ T cells sorted from blood. Source of these receptors: a human donor with alopecia areata. The CDR3 runs from the conserved cysteine through the conserved F or W. The D gene is left open where the match is weak. Clone sizes are given selectively: once, few, many, or a class where the clone is expanded.

clone_size: few
d_call: -
j_call: TRBJ2-2
v_call: TRBV12-5
cdr3_nt: TGTGCTAGTGGTTTGGTACTTGGACAACCGAACACCGGGGAGCTGTTTTTT
cdr3_aa: CASGLVLGQPNTGELFF

clone_size: -
d_call: -
j_call: TRBJ2-1
v_call: TRBV14
cdr3_nt: TGTGCCAGCAAGACCGGCTCGCGGTTAGGTGAGCAGTTCTTC
cdr3_aa: CASKTGSRLGEQFF

clone_size: -
d_call: -
j_call: TRBJ1-4
v_call: TRBV7-6
cdr3_nt: TGTGCCAGCAGCTCGCACCCCGGGGGGGAAAAACTGTTTTTT
cdr3_aa: CASSSHPGGEKLFF

clone_size: -
d_call: TRBD1
j_call: TRBJ2-7
v_call: TRBV14
cdr3_nt: TGTGCCAGCAGCCAGAGGGGGCAGGGCCGCTACGAGCAGTACTTC
cdr3_aa: CASSQRGQGRYEQYF

clone_size: -
d_call: TRBD1
j_call: TRBJ2-6
v_call: TRBV5-6
cdr3_nt: TGTGCCAGCAGAACGGGACAGGGGAGGCTGACTGGGGCCAACGTCCTGACTTTC
cdr3_aa: CASRTGQGRLTGANVLTF

clone_size: -
d_call: -
j_call: TRBJ2-4
v_call: TRBV6-1
cdr3_nt: TGTGCCAGCAGTGAGGGACCCATTCAGTACTTC
cdr3_aa: CASSEGPIQYF

clone_size: few
d_call: -
j_call: TRBJ2-1
v_call: TRBV7-3
cdr3_nt: TGTGCCAGCAGCTTAACCGGAGGGTCCCTCGATGAGCAGTTCTTC
cdr3_aa: CASSLTGGSLDEQFF

clone_size: -
d_call: -
j_call: TRBJ2-7
v_call: TRBV21-1
cdr3_nt: TGTGCCAGCAGCAAAGATCGGAAGATTAGTGACGAGCAGTACTTC
cdr3_aa: CASSKDRKISDEQYF

clone_size: -
d_call: TRBD1
j_call: TRBJ1-2
v_call: TRBV28
cdr3_nt: TGTGCCAGCAGTTTGGAGGGGGCGTCGGGCTACACCTTC
cdr3_aa: CASSLEGASGYTF

clone_size: -
d_call: TRBD2
j_call: TRBJ2-7
v_call: TRBV4-2
cdr3_nt: TGTGCCAGCAGCCAAGGGGCGGGGGCCTACGAGCAGTACTTC
cdr3_aa: CASSQGAGAYEQYF

clone_size: -
d_call: -
j_call: TRBJ2-1
v_call: TRBV14
cdr3_nt: TGTGCCAGCAGCCCGTCCTCGACTTACAATGAGCAGTTCTTC
cdr3_aa: CASSPSSTYNEQFF

clone_size: few
d_call: TRBD2
j_call: TRBJ2-5
v_call: TRBV28
cdr3_nt: TGTGCCAGCAGTTTCCCGAGCGGGAGGGCCCAAGAGACCCAGTACTTC
cdr3_aa: CASSFPSGRAQETQYF

clone_size: -
d_call: -
j_call: TRBJ2-1
v_call: TRBV6-5
cdr3_nt: TGTGCCAGCAGGGACAGTAGTGAGCAGTTCTTC
cdr3_aa: CASRDSSEQFF

clone_size: once
d_call: -
j_call: TRBJ2-7
v_call: TRBV14
cdr3_nt: TGTGCCAGCAGCCAAGATGGGGATCCCGGATACGAGCAGTACTTC
cdr3_aa: CASSQDGDPGYEQYF

clone_size: -
d_call: -
j_call: TRBJ2-1
v_call: TRBV19
cdr3_nt: TGTGCCAGTAGTATGGGGAGCAGCTACAATGAGCAGTTCTTC
cdr3_aa: CASSMGSSYNEQFF

clone_size: -
d_call: -
j_call: TRBJ1-1
v_call: TRBV27
cdr3_nt: TGTGCCAGCAGTCGGGGGTTGATTGCTTTCTTT
cdr3_aa: CASSRGLIAFF

clone_size: -
d_call: -
j_call: TRBJ2-1
v_call: TRBV27
cdr3_nt: TGTGCCAGCGGATCCTGGGGGCAGTTCTTC
cdr3_aa: CASGSWGQFF

clone_size: -
d_call: TRBD1
j_call: TRBJ1-2
v_call: TRBV4-1
cdr3_nt: TGCGCCAGCAGTCAGCGACAGGGGTCTGGCTACACCTTC
cdr3_aa: CASSQRQGSGYTF

clone_size: -
d_call: -
j_call: TRBJ2-7
v_call: TRBV4-1
cdr3_nt: TGCGCCAGCAGCCAAGGGGGTCACTTCCCTTACGAGCAGTACTTC
cdr3_aa: CASSQGGHFPYEQYF

clone_size: -
d_call: -
j_call: TRBJ2-1
v_call: TRBV29-1
cdr3_nt: TGCAGCGTCCATAAGTGGACCGAATACAATGAGCAGTTCTTC
cdr3_aa: CSVHKWTEYNEQFF

clone_size: -
d_call: TRBD2
j_call: TRBJ2-5
v_call: TRBV27
cdr3_nt: TGTGCCAGCAGTCTGGGGTATCTGCGGGAGCAGTACTTC
cdr3_aa: CASSLGYLREQYF

clone_size: -
d_call: -
j_call: TRBJ2-1
v_call: TRBV2
cdr3_nt: TGTGCCAGCAGCCAAGGACAACCGAGGACAGACTCCTACAATGAGCAGTTCTTC
cdr3_aa: CASSQGQPRTDSYNEQFF

clone_size: -
d_call: -
j_call: TRBJ2-3
v_call: TRBV11-2
cdr3_nt: TGTGCCAGCAGCCTAGGCGGCGGGTACGCAGATACGCAGTATTTT
cdr3_aa: CASSLGGGYADTQYF

clone_size: -
d_call: TRBD1
j_call: TRBJ1-4
v_call: TRBV5-1
cdr3_nt: TGCGCCAGCAGCGAGGACAGGGGCGGGGAAAAACTGTTTTTT
cdr3_aa: CASSEDRGGEKLFF

clone_size: -
d_call: -
j_call: TRBJ2-1
v_call: TRBV27
cdr3_nt: TGTGCCAGCAGGGGGGGCCCTGAGCAGTTCTTC
cdr3_aa: CASRGGPEQFF

clone_size: -
d_call: -
j_call: TRBJ2-3
v_call: TRBV29-1
cdr3_nt: TGCAGCGTGCCACCTCGCCGGGACCACCGGGGGGATACGCAGTATTTT
cdr3_aa: CSVPPRRDHRGDTQYF

clone_size: -
d_call: TRBD2
j_call: TRBJ2-1
v_call: TRBV7-9
cdr3_nt: TGTGCCAGCAGCTTAGGGGCTAGCGGGAGAAGCGGTGAGCAGTTCTTC
cdr3_aa: CASSLGASGRSGEQFF

clone_size: few
d_call: -
j_call: TRBJ2-1
v_call: TRBV2
cdr3_nt: TGTGCCAGCACGGGGGACAATGAGCAGTTCTTC
cdr3_aa: CASTGDNEQFF

clone_size: -
d_call: TRBD1
j_call: TRBJ1-1
v_call: TRBV28
cdr3_nt: TGTGCCAGCCAGCACGATAAGACAGGGCCTCACACTGAAGCTTTCTTT
cdr3_aa: CASQHDKTGPHTEAFF

clone_size: -
d_call: TRBD1
j_call: TRBJ1-5
v_call: TRBV27
cdr3_nt: TGTGCCAGCAAGACAGGGAGTCAGCCCCAGCATTTT
cdr3_aa: CASKTGSQPQHF

clone_size: -
d_call: -
j_call: TRBJ2-7
v_call: TRBV7-9
cdr3_nt: TGTGCCAGCAGCCCTAGAAATTCGTACGAGCAGTACTTC
cdr3_aa: CASSPRNSYEQYF

clone_size: -
d_call: -
j_call: TRBJ2-7
v_call: TRBV2
cdr3_nt: TGTGCCAGCAGTGACAGCTACGAGCAGTACTTC
cdr3_aa: CASSDSYEQYF

clone_size: once
d_call: -
j_call: TRBJ2-7
v_call: TRBV4-1
cdr3_nt: TGCGCCAGCAGCCAAAGATATAGTGCGGGACAAGGGGTCTACGAGCAGTACTTC
cdr3_aa: CASSQRYSAGQGVYEQYF

clone_size: -
d_call: -
j_call: TRBJ1-1
v_call: TRBV7-2
cdr3_nt: TGTGCCAGCAGCTTATCGCCCACTGAAGCTTTCTTT
cdr3_aa: CASSLSPTEAFF

clone_size: -
d_call: -
j_call: TRBJ2-1
v_call: TRBV9
cdr3_nt: TGTGCCAGCAGTATAATAGCGGACTCCTACAATGAGCAGTTCTTC
cdr3_aa: CASSIIADSYNEQFF

clone_size: -
d_call: TRBD2
j_call: TRBJ2-7
v_call: TRBV27
cdr3_nt: TGTGCCAGCACCCCTAGCGGAGCCTTAAGGGAGCAGTACTTC
cdr3_aa: CASTPSGALREQYF

clone_size: -
d_call: -
j_call: TRBJ2-1
v_call: TRBV5-1
cdr3_nt: TGCGCCAGTCGTGGACCGAGCTACAATGAGCAGTTCTTC
cdr3_aa: CASRGPSYNEQFF

clone_size: once
d_call: -
j_call: TRBJ2-2
v_call: TRBV27
cdr3_nt: TGTGCCAGCCGGCTGGGGGGCGGCGCCGGGGAGCTGTTTTTT
cdr3_aa: CASRLGGGAGELFF